Listed below are T cell receptor beta chains from one sample, sequenced in a study of human T cells and chemical hapten exposure. From the RACE reads, TCRdb called clonotypes with MiXCR, one entry per CDR3 protein. The sample gives 300,000 to 400,000 distinct CDR3 sequences, about 5.1% of which show up once; approximately 2.4% is in the top ten. Sequencing was performed on whole blood, taken in connection with sensitization to the hapten diphenylcyclopropenone (DPC). The receptors shown here come from a woman aged 50 to 60 with alopecia areata. Some clones in this sample may be carry-over from other donors' samples. The CDR3 runs from the conserved cysteine through the conserved F or W.

V	length	CDR3
TRBV20-1	15	CSATSRTGYNSPLHF
TRBV12-3/TRBV12-4	16	CASRPPLAEADGELFF
TRBV29-1	13	CSASPGGGNTIYF
TRBV19	18	CASSKGRRELLAKNIQYF
TRBV3-1	17	CASSQDPKRSFNEKLFF
TRBV20-1	14	CSAKEGAKIDTQYF
TRBV9	15	CASSPPNREGHEQYF
TRBV25-1	15	CASSEQGGSSYEQYF
TRBV3-1	13	CASSPIGVTEAFF
TRBV6-6	14	CASSFQTGYDEQFF
TRBV11-2	17	CASSSSSTSGRKYEQFF
TRBV9	13	CASSVGGTDTQYF
TRBV11-2	13	CASSLVSQGRAFF
TRBV20-1	14	CSAGLTGYDTEAFF
TRBV7-2	13	CASSLALGDTQYF
TRBV29-1	14	CSVEDPGKGIGQFF
TRBV20-1	15	CSARVLRDRPEKLFF
TRBV7-8	11	CASLSENGYTF